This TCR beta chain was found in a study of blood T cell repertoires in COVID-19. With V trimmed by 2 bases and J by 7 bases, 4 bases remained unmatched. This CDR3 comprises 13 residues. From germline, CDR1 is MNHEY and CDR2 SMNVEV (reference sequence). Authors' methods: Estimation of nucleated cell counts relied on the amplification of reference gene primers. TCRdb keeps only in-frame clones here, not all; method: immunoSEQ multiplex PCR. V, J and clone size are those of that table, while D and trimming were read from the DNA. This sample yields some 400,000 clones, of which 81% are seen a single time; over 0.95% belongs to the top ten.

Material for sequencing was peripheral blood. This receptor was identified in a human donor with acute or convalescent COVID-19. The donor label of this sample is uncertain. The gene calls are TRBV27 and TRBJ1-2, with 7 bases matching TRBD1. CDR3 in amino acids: CASSLRGRIGYTF. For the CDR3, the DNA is TGTGCCAGCAGTTTAAGGGGGCGGATTGGCTACACCTTC.